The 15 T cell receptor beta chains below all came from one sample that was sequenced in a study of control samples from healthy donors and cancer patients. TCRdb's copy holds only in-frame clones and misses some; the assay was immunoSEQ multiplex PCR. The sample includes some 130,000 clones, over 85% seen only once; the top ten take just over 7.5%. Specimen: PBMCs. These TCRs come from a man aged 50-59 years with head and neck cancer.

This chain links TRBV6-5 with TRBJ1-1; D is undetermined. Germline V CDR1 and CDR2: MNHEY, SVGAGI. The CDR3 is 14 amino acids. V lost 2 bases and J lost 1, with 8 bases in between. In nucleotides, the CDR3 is TGTGCCAGCAGTTACAGGCCCGAGAACACTGAAGCTTTCTTT. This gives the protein CASSYRPENTEAFF.

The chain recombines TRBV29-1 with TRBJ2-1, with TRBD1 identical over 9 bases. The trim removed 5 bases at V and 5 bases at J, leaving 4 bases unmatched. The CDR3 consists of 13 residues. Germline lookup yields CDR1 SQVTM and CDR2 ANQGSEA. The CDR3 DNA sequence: TGCAGCGTTACGGGACAGGGTAACAATGAGCAGTTCTTC. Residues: CSVTGQGNNEQFF.

The CDR3 is CASSREREKLFF. Here the CDR3 DNA reads TGTGCCAGCAGCCGGGAGCGGGAAAAACTGTTTTTT. The chain employs TRBV5-8 and TRBJ1-4; D is undetermined. Trimming removed 4 bases from V and 8 bases from J, with 9 bases in between. From germline, CDR1 is SGHTS and CDR2 YDEGEE. The CDR3 extends over 12 amino acids.

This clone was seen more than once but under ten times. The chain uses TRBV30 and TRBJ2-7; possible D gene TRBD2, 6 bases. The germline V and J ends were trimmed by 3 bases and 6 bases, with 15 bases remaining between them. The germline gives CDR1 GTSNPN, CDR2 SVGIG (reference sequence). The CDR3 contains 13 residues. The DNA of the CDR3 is TGTGCCTGGAGGGCAGGGCCGGGGGTCGAGCAGTACTTC. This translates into CAWRAGPGVEQYF.

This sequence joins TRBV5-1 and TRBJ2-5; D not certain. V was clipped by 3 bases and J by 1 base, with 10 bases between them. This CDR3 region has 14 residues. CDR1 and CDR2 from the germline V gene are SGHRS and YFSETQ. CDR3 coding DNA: TGCGCCAGCAGCTCCTCACAGACCCAAGAGACCCAGTACTTC. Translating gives CASSSSQTQETQYF.

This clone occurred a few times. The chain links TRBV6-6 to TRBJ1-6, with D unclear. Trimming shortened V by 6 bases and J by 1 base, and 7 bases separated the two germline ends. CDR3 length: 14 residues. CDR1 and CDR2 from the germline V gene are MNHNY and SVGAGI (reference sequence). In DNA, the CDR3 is TGTGCCAGCAGCGACGGGTCCTATAATTCACCCCTCCACTTT. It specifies CASSDGSYNSPLHF.

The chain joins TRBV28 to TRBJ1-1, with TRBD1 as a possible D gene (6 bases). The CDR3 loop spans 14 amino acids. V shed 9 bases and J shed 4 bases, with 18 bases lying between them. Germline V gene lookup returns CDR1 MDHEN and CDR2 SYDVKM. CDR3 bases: TGTGCCAGTTTGTCCGGGGGCGGGAGCACTGAAGCTTTCTTT. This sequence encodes CASLSGGGSTEAFF.

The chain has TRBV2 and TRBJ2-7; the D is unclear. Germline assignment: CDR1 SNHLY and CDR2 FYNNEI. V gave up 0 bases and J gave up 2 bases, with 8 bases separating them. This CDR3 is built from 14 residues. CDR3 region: CASSEAWSPYEQYF. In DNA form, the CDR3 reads TGTGCCAGCAGTGAAGCGTGGAGCCCCTACGAGCAGTACTTC.

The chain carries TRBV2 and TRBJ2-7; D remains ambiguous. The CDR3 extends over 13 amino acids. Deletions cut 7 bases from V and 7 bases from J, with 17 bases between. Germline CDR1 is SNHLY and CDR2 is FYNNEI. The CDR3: CASTNLPTREQYF. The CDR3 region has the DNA TGTGCCAGCACCAACCTTCCCACCAGGGAGCAGTACTTC. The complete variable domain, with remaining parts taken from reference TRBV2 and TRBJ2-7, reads EPEVTQTPSHQVTQMGQEVILRCVPISNHLYFYWYRQILGQKVEFLVSFYNNEISEKSEIFDDQFSVERPDGSNFTLKIRSTKLEDSAMYFCASTNLPTREQYFGPGTRLTVT.

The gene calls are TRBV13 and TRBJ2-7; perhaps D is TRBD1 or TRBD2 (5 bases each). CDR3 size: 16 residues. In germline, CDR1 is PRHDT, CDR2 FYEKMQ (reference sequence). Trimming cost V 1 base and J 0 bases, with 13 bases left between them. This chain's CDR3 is CASSLAGTTSSYEQYF. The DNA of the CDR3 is TGTGCCAGCAGCTTAGCCGGGACCACAAGCTCCTACGAGCAGTACTTC.

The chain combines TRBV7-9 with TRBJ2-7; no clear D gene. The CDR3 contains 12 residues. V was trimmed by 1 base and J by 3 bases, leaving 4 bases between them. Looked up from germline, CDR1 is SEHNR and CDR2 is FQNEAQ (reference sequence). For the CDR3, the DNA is TGTGCCAGCAGCTTAGTAATCTACGAGCAGTACTTC. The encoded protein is CASSLVIYEQYF.

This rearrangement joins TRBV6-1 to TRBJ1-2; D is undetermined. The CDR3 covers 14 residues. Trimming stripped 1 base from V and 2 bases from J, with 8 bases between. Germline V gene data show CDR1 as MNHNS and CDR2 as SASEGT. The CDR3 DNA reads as TGTGCCAGCAGTGAAGGAGCCAGAAACTATGGCTACACCTTC. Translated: CASSEGARNYGYTF.

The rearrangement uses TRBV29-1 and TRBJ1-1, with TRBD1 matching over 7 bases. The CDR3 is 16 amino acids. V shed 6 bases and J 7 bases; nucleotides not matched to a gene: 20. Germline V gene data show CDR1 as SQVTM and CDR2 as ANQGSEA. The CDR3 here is CSVFSRGQGGTGEAFF. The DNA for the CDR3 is TGCAGCGTGTTCTCCCGGGGGCAGGGGGGCACCGGTGAAGCTTTCTTT.

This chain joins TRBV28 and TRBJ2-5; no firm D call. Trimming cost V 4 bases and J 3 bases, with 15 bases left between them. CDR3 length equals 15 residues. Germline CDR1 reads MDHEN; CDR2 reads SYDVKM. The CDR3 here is CASSSLAGGEETQYF. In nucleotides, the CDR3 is TGTGCCAGCAGTTCTTTAGCTGGTGGGGAAGAGACCCAGTACTTC.

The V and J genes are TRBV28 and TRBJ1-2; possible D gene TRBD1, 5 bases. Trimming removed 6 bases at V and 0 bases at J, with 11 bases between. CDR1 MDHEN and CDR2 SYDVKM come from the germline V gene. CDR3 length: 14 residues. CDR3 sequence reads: CASSTGSANYGYTF. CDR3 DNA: TGTGCCAGCAGCACAGGTTCGGCTAACTATGGCTACACCTTC.